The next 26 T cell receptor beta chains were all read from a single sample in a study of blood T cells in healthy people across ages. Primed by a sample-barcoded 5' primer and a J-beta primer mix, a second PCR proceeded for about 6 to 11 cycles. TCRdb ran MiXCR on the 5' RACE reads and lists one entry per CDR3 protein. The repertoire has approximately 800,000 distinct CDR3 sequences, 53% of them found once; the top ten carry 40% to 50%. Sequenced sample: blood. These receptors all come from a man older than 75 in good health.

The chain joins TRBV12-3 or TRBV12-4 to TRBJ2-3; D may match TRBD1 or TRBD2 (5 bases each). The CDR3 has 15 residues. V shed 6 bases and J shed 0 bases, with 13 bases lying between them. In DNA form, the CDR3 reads TGTGCCAGCAGGGTGGGGGTATCTAGCACAGATACGCAGTATTTT. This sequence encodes CASRVGVSSTDTQYF.

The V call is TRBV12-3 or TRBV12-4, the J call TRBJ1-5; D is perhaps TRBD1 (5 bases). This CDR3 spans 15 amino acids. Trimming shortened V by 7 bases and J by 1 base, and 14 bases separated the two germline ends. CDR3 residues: CASTETGRSNQPQHF. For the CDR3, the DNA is TGTGCCAGCACCGAAACAGGTCGAAGCAATCAGCCCCAGCATTTT.

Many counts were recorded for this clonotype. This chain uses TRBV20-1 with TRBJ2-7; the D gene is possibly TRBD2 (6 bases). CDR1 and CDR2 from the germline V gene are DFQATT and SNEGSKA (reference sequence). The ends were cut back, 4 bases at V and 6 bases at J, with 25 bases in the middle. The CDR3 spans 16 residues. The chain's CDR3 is CSANPPGGINKGEQYF. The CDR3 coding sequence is TGCAGTGCTAACCCCCCTGGCGGGATCAATAAGGGCGAGCAGTACTTC.

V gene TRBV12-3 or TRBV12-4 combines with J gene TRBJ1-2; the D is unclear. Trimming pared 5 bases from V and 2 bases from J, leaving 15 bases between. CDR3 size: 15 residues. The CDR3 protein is CASSAVARGNYGYTF. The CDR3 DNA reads TGTGCCAGCAGTGCCGTAGCCCGAGGGAACTATGGCTACACCTTC.

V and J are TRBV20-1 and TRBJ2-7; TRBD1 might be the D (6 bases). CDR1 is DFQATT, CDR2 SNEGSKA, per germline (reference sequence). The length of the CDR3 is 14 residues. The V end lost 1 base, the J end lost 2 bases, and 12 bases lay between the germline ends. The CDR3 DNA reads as TGCAGTGCTAGAGGGACAGTCAGACCCTACGAGCAGTACTTC. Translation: CSARGTVRPYEQYF.

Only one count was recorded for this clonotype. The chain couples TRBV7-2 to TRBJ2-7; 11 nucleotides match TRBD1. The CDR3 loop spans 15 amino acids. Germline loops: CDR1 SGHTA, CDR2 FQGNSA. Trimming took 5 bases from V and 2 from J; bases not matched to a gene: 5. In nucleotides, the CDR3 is TGTGCCAGCAGCGTACGGACAGGGGGCGCCTACGAGCAGTACTTC. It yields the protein CASSVRTGGAYEQYF.

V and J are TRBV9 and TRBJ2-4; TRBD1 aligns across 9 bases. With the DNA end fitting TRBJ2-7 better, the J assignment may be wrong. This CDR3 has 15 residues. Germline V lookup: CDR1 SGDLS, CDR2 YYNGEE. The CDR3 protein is CASSGHRGPQYEQYF. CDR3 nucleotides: TGTGCCAGCAGCGGACACAGGGGGCCGCAATACGAGCAGTACTTC.

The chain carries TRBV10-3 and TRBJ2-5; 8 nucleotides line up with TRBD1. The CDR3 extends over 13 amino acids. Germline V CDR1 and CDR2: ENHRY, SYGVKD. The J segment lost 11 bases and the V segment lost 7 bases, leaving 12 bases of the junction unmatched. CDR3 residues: CAINDRGLGEQYF. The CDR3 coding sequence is TGTGCCATCAATGACAGGGGCCTCGGGGAGCAGTACTTC.

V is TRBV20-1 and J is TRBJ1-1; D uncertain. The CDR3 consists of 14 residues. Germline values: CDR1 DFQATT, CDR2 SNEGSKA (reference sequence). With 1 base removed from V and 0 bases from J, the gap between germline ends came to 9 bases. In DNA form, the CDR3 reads TGCAGTGCTAGAGTAGCACCCATGAACACTGAAGCTTTCTTT. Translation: CSARVAPMNTEAFF.

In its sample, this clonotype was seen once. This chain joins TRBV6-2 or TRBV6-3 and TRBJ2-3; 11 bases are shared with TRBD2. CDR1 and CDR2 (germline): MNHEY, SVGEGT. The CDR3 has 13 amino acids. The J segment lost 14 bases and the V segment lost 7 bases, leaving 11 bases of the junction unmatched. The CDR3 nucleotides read TGTGCCAGCAAGGGACTAGCGGACAGAGACGCGTATTTT. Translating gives CASKGLADRDAYF.

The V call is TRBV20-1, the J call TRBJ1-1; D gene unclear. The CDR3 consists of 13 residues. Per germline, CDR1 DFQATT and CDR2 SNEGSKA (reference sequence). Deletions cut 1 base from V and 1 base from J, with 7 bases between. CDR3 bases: TGCAGTGCTAGAGGACAACCGAACACTGAAGCTTTCTTT. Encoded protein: CSARGQPNTEAFF.

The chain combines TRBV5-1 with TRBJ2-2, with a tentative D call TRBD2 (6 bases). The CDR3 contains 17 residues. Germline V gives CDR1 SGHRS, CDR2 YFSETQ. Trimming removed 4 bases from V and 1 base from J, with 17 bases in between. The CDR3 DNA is TGCGCCAGCAGCCCCCGTGGTAGCGGCCTGAACACCGGGGAGCTGTTTTTT. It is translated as CASSPRGSGLNTGELFF.

CDR3 nucleotides: TGTGCCAGCAGCTCATCCGGGACCCACAATGAGCAGTTCTTC. This translates into CASSSSGTHNEQFF. V is TRBV9 and J is TRBJ2-1, with D perhaps matching TRBD1 or TRBD2 (5 bases each). Germline CDR1 is SGDLS and CDR2 is YYNGEE. This CDR3 comprises 14 residues. Trimming pared 4 bases from V and 5 bases from J, leaving 13 bases between.

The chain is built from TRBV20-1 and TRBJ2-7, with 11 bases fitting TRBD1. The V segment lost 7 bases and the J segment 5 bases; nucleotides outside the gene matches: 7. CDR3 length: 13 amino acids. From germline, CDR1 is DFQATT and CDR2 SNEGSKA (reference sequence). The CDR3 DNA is TGCAGTGTCGCGGGGACAGGGGGAAACGAGCAGTACTTC. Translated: CSVAGTGGNEQYF.

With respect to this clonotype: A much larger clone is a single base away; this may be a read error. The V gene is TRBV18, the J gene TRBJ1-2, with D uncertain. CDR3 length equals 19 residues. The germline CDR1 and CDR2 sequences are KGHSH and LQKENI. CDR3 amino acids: CANSPRQMARFPRIYGYTF. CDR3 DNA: TGTGCCAACTCACCGAGGCAGATGGCGAGATTCCCTCGGATCTATGGCTACACCTTC.

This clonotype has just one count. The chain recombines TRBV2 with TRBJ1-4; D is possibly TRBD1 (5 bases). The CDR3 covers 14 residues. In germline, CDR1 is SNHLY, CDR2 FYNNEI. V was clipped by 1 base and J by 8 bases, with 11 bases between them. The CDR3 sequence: CASSEGGEDEKLFF. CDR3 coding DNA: TGTGCCAGCAGTGAAGGGGGGGAGGACGAAAAACTGTTTTTT.

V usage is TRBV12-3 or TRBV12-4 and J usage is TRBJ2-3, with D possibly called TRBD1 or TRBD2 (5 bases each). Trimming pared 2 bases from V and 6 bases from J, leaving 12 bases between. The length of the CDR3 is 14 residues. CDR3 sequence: CASSLTGPKDTQYF. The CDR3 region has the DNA TGTGCCAGCAGTTTAACGGGACCCAAGGATACGCAGTATTTT.

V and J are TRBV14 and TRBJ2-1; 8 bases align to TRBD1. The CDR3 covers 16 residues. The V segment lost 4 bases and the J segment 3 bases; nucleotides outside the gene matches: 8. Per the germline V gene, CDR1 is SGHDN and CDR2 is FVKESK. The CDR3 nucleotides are TGTGCCAGCAGCCGAGGCGGAGACAGGGGCTACAATGAGCAGTTCTTC. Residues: CASSRGGDRGYNEQFF.

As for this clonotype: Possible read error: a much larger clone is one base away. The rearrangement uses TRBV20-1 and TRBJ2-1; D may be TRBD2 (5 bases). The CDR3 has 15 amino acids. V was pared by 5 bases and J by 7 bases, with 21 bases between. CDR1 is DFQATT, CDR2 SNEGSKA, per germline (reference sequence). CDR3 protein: CSAESTRVVGNEQFF. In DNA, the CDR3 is TGCAGTGCTGAAAGTACTAGGGTTGTCGGGAATGAGCAGTTCTTC.

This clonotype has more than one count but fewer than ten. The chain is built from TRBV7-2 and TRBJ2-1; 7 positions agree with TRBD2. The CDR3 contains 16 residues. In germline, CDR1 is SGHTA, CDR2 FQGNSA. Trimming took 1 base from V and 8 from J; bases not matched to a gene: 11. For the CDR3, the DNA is TGTGCCAGCAGCTTAGAACTAGCGAGAGGAAGAGATGAGCAGTTCTTC. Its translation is CASSLELARGRDEQFF.

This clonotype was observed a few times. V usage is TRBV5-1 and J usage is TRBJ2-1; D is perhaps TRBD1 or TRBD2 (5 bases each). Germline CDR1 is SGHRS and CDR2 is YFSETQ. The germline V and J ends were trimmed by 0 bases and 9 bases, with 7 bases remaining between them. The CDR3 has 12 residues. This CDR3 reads CASSLEGTEQFF. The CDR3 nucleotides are TGCGCCAGCAGCTTGGAGGGGACTGAGCAGTTCTTC.

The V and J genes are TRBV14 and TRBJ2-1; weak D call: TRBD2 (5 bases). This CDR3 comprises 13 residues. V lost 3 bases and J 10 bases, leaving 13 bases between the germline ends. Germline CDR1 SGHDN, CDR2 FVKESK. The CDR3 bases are TGTGCCAGCAGCCAGCGGGCTGCAAGGGAGCAGTTCTTC. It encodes CASSQRAAREQFF.

The CDR3 reads CATSDSVNGGNYNEQFF. In DNA, the CDR3 is TGTGCCACCAGTGATTCCGTGAACGGGGGCAACTACAATGAGCAGTTCTTC. The V gene is TRBV24-1, the J gene TRBJ2-1, with D tentatively TRBD1 or TRBD2 (6 bases each). This CDR3 spans 17 amino acids. Looked up from germline, CDR1 is KGHDR and CDR2 is SFDVKD. Trimming removed 2 bases at V and 3 bases at J, with 16 bases between.

CDR3 region: CSARDPQGQRQYF. CDR3 nucleotides: TGCAGTGCTAGAGATCCGCAGGGGCAAAGGCAGTACTTC. The chain joins TRBV20-1 to TRBJ2-4; tentatively, D is TRBD1 (6 bases). V was shortened by 0 bases and J by 13 bases, with 16 bases between the two germline ends. CDR1 and CDR2 from the germline V gene are DFQATT and SNEGSKA (reference sequence). The CDR3 length is 13 residues.

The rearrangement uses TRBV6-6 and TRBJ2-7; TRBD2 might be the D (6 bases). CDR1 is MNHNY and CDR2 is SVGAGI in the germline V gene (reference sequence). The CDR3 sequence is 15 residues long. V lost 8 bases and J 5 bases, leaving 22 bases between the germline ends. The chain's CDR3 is CASSGVELARNEQYF. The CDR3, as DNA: TGTGCCAGCTCGGGGGTGGAACTAGCTCGAAACGAGCAGTACTTC.

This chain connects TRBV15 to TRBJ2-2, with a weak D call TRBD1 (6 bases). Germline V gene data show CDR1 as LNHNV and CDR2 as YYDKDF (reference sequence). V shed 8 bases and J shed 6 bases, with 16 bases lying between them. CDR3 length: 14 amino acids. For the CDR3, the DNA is TGTGCCACCGCTCTAAACAGGGTCCCCGGGGAGCTGTTTTTT. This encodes CATALNRVPGELFF.